This T cell receptor beta chain was captured by sequencing in a study of CD8+ T cells in alopecia areata. Study-wide background: Those patients who were treated received oral tofacitinib, which was given at 5 to 10 mg twice daily for moderate-to-severe alopecia areata. Study-wide results and limits: When scalp samples are sequenced, resident alphabeta T cells of normal skin are also captured. Clonality was higher in lesional than normal scalp, especially in alopecia totalis/universalis.

Specified treatment: oral pan-JAK inhibitor, 5-10 mg twice daily. Isolated RNA was reverse transcribed into cDNA used as the sequencing template. TCRdb's copy holds only in-frame clones and misses some; the assay was immunoSEQ multiplex PCR. The data hold about 180,000 clones, with roughly half observed a single time. The table lists this clone with a count of one. Its target is not known. V was pared by 5 bases and J by 3 bases, with 13 bases between. This CDR3 contains 15 residues. Germline CDR1 SGHVS, CDR2 FQNEAQ. The sample consisted of CD8+ T cells sorted from blood, taken around week 53, from a patient treated with tofacitinib. This sequence was found in a human donor with alopecia areata. The chain has TRBV7-8 and TRBJ2-2, with a weak D call TRBD2 (6 bases). The CDR3 reads CASSGAGWDTGELFF. CDR3 sequence (DNA): TGTGCCAGCAGCGGAGCGGGTTGGGACACCGGGGAGCTGTTTTTT.